The 14 T cell receptor beta chains below all came from one sample that was sequenced in a study of blood T cell repertoires in COVID-19. Assay used: immunoSEQ multiplex PCR; TCRdb lists only in-frame clones, some missing. The sample has a few hundred thousand clones; 70% to 90% are singletons. Material for sequencing was peripheral blood. These receptors all stem from a woman in her thirties with COVID-19, enrolled during active disease.

CDR3 nucleotide sequence: TGTGCCAGCAGCCCCCGGGACAGCGGCTCCAATCAGCCCCAGCATTTT. It codes for CASSPRDSGSNQPQHF. The chain couples TRBV9 to TRBJ1-5; 7 bases fit TRBD1. Trimming at V came to 4 bases and at J to 3 bases, leaving 10 bases not matched to a gene. Per germline, CDR1 SGDLS and CDR2 YYNGEE. The CDR3 covers 16 residues.

The chain links TRBV11-1 to TRBJ1-1, with a possible D match to TRBD1 (5 bases). Trimming removed 5 bases at V and 1 base at J, with 11 bases between. Germline CDR1 reads SGHAT; CDR2 reads FQDESV (reference sequence). The CDR3 is 14 amino acids. CDR3 sequence (DNA): TGTGCCAGCAGCCAAGTTACAGGGAACACTGAAGCTTTCTTT. It codes for CASSQVTGNTEAFF.

J is TRBJ1-1 and V is TRBV7-6, with D possibly TRBD1 on 6 matching bases. The CDR3 extends over 13 amino acids. Germline CDR1 reads SGHVS; CDR2 reads FNYEAQ. V was cut by 1 base and J by 5 bases, with 8 bases left in between. The CDR3 DNA reads as TGTGCCAGCAGCTTAGGAGGGGGTACTGAAGCTTTCTTT. Amino acids: CASSLGGGTEAFF. Complete variable domain (other parts from reference TRBV7-6 and TRBJ1-1): GAGVSQSPRYKVTKRGQDVALRCDPISGHVSLYWYRQALGQGPEFLTYFNYEAQQDKSGLPNDRFSAERPEGSISTLTIQRTEQRDSAMYRCASSLGGGTEAFFGQGTRLTVV.

The chain uses TRBV20-1 and TRBJ2-7; D is possibly TRBD1 (5 bases). From germline, CDR1 is DFQATT and CDR2 SNEGSKA (reference sequence). The CDR3 is 14 residues long. V lost 3 bases, J lost 0 bases, and 12 bases lay in between. CDR3 protein: CSASPTALSYEQYF. CDR3 DNA sequence: TGCAGTGCTAGTCCGACAGCCCTCTCCTACGAGCAGTACTTC.

The genes are TRBV18 and TRBJ2-5, with D perhaps TRBD1 (7 bases). Germline CDR1 reads KGHSH; CDR2 reads LQKENI. The CDR3 covers 16 residues. Trimming took off 3 bases at V and 4 bases at J, with 18 bases between the two ends. The CDR3 sequence is CASSPTGRGERETQYF. CDR3 DNA sequence: TGTGCCAGCTCACCTACGGGCAGGGGGGAGAGAGAGACCCAGTACTTC.

The chain joins TRBV4-3 to TRBJ2-1; 8 bases fit TRBD2. The CDR3 contains 18 residues. With 1 base clipped from V and 6 bases from J, the junction kept 14 bases outside the gene matches. Looked up from germline, CDR1 is LGHNA and CDR2 is YSLEER. CDR3 loop: CASSQGSYGGGTRNEQFF. CDR3 bases: TGCGCCAGCAGCCAAGGATCTTACGGGGGGGGCACACGCAATGAGCAGTTCTTC.

This clone appeared a few times. The rearrangement uses TRBV7-2 and TRBJ1-5; perhaps TRBD1 as D (5 bases). The germline V gene has CDR1 SGHTA and CDR2 FQGNSA. The CDR3 is 18 amino acids. The germline V and J ends were trimmed by 1 base and 4 bases, with 20 bases remaining between them. CDR3 in amino acids: CASSLVNRSPVHNQPQHF. The CDR3 DNA reads as TGTGCCAGCAGCTTAGTCAACAGGAGCCCCGTTCATAATCAGCCCCAGCATTTT. The whole variable domain, filled in from reference TRBV7-2 and TRBJ1-5, reads GAGVSQSPSNKVTEKGKDVELRCDPISGHTALYWYRQSLGQGLEFLIYFQGNSAPDKSGLPSDRFSAERTGGSVSTLTIQRTQQEDSAVYLCASSLVNRSPVHNQPQHFGDGTRLSIL.

This chain links TRBV27 with TRBJ2-1, with 11 bases aligning to TRBD2. The CDR3 extends over 20 amino acids. The junction had 15 bases not matched to a gene; V was cut back by 5 bases and J by 0 bases. The germline V gene has CDR1 MNHEY and CDR2 SMNVEV (reference sequence). The CDR3: CASSPSRSGRVDFSYNEQFF. CDR3 coding DNA: TGTGCCAGCAGTCCCTCACGTAGCGGGAGGGTTGATTTCTCCTACAATGAGCAGTTCTTC.

The V and J genes are TRBV6-1 and TRBJ1-5, with 8 positions matching TRBD1. The V gene's germline CDR1 is MNHNS and CDR2 SASEGT. J gave up 7 bases and V 5 bases, and 10 bases lay outside the gene matches. This CDR3 has 15 amino acids. The CDR3 region is CASSPDRERPQPQHF. CDR3 bases: TGTGCCAGCAGTCCGGACAGGGAAAGGCCACAGCCCCAGCATTTT.

The chain joins TRBV19 to TRBJ2-7; 9 bases match TRBD1. Germline-derived CDR1 and CDR2 are LNHDA and SQIVND (reference sequence). The CDR3 consists of 15 residues. V shed 5 bases, J shed 5 bases, and the junction held 10 bases outside the gene matches. CDR3 in DNA: TGTGCCAGTAGTCCCGCGGGGGACAGGGCCCACGAGCAGTACTTC. Its protein product is CASSPAGDRAHEQYF.

Here the CDR3 DNA reads TGCGCCAGCAGCTGGAGCCCGGGACAAAGCTCCTACAATGAGCAGTTCTTC. Protein: CASSWSPGQSSYNEQFF. V is TRBV5-1 and J is TRBJ2-1; tentative D call: TRBD1 (6 bases). CDR1 is SGHRS and CDR2 is YFSETQ in the germline V gene. V shed 3 bases and J shed 0 bases, with 16 bases lying between them. The CDR3 covers 17 residues.

This chain links TRBV7-9 with TRBJ1-2; D may be TRBD1 (5 bases). V lost 3 bases and J 7 bases, leaving 18 bases between the germline ends. The CDR3 consists of 15 residues. The germline V gene encodes CDR1 SEHNR and CDR2 FQNEAQ (reference sequence). CDR3 nucleotide sequence: TGTGCCAGCAGCTTTGGGGACTGGGAGAGAGGTGGCTACACCTTC. Amino acids: CASSFGDWERGGYTF.

The J gene is TRBJ1-1, the V gene TRBV18, with TRBD1 matching over 7 bases. The germline V gene has CDR1 KGHSH and CDR2 LQKENI. The CDR3 covers 15 residues. With 4 bases clipped from V and 1 base from J, the junction kept 6 bases outside the gene matches. Written as DNA, the CDR3 is TGTGCCAGCTCACTATACGGGACAGCGAACACTGAAGCTTTCTTT. Residues: CASSLYGTANTEAFF.

The V call is TRBV28, the J call TRBJ1-5; maybe TRBD1 (6 bases). The CDR3 extends over 14 amino acids. Germline CDR1 and CDR2: MDHEN and SYDVKM. The V end was cut by 5 bases, the J end by 7 bases, with 15 bases between. The CDR3 nucleotides are TGTGCCAGCAGTCTCGGGGAGGGGGGGCAGCCCCAGCATTTT. This encodes CASSLGEGGQPQHF.